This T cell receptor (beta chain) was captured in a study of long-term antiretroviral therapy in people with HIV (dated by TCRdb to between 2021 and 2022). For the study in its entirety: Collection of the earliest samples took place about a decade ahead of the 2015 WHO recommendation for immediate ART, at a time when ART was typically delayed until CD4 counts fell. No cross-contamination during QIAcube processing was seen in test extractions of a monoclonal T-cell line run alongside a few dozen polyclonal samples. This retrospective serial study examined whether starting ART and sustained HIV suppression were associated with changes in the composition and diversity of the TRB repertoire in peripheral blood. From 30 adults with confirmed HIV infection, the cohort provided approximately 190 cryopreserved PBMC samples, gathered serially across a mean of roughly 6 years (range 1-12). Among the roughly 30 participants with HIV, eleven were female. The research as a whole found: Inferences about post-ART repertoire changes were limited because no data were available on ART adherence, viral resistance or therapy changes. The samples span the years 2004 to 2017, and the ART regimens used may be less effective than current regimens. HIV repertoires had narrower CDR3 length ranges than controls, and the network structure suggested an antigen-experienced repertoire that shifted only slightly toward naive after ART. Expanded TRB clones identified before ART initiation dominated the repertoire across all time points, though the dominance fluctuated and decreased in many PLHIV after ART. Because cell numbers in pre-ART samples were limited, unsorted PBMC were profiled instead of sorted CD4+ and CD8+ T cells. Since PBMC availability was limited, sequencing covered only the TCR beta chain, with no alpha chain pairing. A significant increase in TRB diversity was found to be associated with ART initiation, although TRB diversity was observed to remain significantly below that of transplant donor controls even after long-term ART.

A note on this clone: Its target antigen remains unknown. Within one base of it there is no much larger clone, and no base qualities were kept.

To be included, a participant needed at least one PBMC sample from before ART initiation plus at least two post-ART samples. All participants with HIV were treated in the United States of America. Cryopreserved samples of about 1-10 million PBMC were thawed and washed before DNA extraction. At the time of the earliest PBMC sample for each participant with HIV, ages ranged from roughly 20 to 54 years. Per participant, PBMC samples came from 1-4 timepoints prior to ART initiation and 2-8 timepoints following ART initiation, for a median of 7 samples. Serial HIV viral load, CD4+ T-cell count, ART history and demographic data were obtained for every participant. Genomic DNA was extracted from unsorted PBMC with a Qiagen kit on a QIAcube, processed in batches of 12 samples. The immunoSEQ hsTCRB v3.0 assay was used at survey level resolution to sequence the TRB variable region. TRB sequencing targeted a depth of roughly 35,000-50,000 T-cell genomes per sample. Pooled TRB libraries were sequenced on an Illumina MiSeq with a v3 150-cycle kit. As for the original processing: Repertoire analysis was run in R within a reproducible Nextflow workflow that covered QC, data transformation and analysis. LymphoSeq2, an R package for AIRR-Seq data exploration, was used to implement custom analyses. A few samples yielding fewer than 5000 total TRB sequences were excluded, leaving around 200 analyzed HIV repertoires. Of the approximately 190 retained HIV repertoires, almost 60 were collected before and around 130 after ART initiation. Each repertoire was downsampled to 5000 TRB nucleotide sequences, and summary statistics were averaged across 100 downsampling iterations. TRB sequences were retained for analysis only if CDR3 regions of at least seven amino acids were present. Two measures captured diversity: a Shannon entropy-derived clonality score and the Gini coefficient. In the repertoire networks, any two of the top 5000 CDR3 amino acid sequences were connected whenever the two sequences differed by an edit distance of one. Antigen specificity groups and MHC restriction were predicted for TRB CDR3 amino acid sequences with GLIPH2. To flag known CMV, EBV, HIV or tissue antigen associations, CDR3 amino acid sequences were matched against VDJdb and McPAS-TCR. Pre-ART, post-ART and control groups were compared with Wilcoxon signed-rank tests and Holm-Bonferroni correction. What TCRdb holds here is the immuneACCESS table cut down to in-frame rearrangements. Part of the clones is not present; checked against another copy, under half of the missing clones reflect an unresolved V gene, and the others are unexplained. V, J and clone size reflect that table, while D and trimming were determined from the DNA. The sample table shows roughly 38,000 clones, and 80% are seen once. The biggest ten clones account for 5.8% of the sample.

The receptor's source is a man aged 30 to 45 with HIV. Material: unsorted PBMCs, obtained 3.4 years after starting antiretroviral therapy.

This receptor has the CDR3 CASSFRASGAEQFF. The base sequence is TGTGCCAGCAGCTTTAGGGCTAGCGGTGCTGAGCAGTTCTTC. The V and J segments used are TRBV11-2 and TRBJ2-1, with 7 bases matching TRBD2. Via the germline V gene, CDR1 is SGHAT and CDR2 FQNNGV. The CDR3 holds 14 amino acids from the cysteine to the phenylalanine. Only the CDR3 portion is preserved as DNA: 42 bases, with reading frame beginning at the first base. Germline trimming: 3 bases from V, 9 bases from J; junction bases outside gene matches: 8.